Below, one T cell receptor beta chain is given with its context. The antigen remains unidentified. This sample is part of a study of beta chain features in type 1 diabetes. The ends were cut back, 2 bases at V and 1 base at J, with 7 bases in the middle. The CDR3 runs 14 residues. Per germline, CDR1 LGHNA and CDR2 YSLEER. On average, the one heparinised blood draw given by each donor was about 116 mL. The authors sorted CD4+ naive, central memory, regulatory and stem cell-like memory cells via CD45RO/CCR7/CD25/CD127/CD95/CD27. Findings and limits, study-wide: People with Type 1 diabetes carried modestly yet significantly shorter TCRB CDR3s in all four CD4+ subsets.

The investigators reverse transcribed all of the isolated RNA, so they sequenced expressed TCRB transcripts. Method: immunoSEQ multiplex PCR; TCRdb's copy keeps in-frame clones and lacks some. Of some 150,000 clones detected, approximately 9.8% appear once; the ten largest clones hold approximately 0.69%. Sequencing input: central memory CD4+ T cells from blood. This TCR was recovered from a woman in her thirties or forties in good health. The J gene is TRBJ2-3, the V gene TRBV4-3, with D unclear. The CDR3 protein is CASSQQAGTDTQYF. DNA for the CDR3: TGCGCCAGCAGCCAACAGGCAGGCACAGATACGCAGTATTTT.